A single sample gave rise to the 6 T cell receptor beta chains below, sequenced in a study of cytomegalovirus exposure and HLA in healthy donors. 60 Vbeta and 13 Jbeta primers were used in PCR. Sequenced by immunoSEQ multiplex PCR; TCRdb stores in-frame clones only, minus some. The sample gives about 130,000 clones, approximately 81% of which show up once; approximately 4% is in the top ten. Sequenced material: PBMCs. These receptors came from a man younger than 35 in good health and CMV-seropositive.

V is TRBV2 and J is TRBJ2-5; a weak D match, TRBD1 (6 bases). Trimming left V 4 bases short and J 1 base short, with 19 bases between. This CDR3 region has 17 residues. The germline gives CDR1 SNHLY, CDR2 FYNNEI. The CDR3 spells CASSVDMAGVTQETQYF. Here the CDR3 DNA reads TGTGCCAGCAGTGTAGACATGGCAGGGGTCACCCAAGAGACCCAGTACTTC.

This clone was detected ten times or more. This chain connects TRBV2 to TRBJ2-7; 7 bases align to TRBD2. The CDR3 is 13 residues long. Germline CDR1 reads SNHLY; CDR2 reads FYNNEI. V gave up 10 bases and J gave up 5 bases; unmatched junction bases: 11. In DNA form, the CDR3 reads TGTGCCACCCAGGAAGGGCTAGCGGACGAGCAGTACTTC. This translates into CATQEGLADEQYF. Full variable domain (rest looked up from reference TRBV2 and TRBJ2-7): EPEVTQTPSHQVTQMGQEVILRCVPISNHLYFYWYRQILGQKVEFLVSFYNNEISEKSEIFDDQFSVERPDGSNFTLKIRSTKLEDSAMYFCATQEGLADEQYFGPGTRLTVT.

This clone showed up just once. CDR3 loop: CASSHQGTGWQLFF. The CDR3 bases are TGTGCCAGCAGTCACCAGGGTACAGGTTGGCAACTGTTTTTT. The rearrangement uses TRBV7-2 and TRBJ1-4, with D tentatively TRBD1 (5 bases). Trimming cost V 6 bases and J 12 bases, with 20 bases left between them. The germline CDR1 and CDR2 sequences are SGHTA and FQGNSA. The length of the CDR3 is 14 residues.

The rearrangement joins TRBV5-6 to TRBJ2-7; D is perhaps TRBD2 (6 bases). The V end was cut by 4 bases, the J end by 5 bases, with 25 bases between. CDR1 and CDR2 (germline): SGHDT, YYEEEE. This CDR3 region has 17 residues. CDR3 in DNA: TGTGCCAGCAGCCTCCCCCCCCCATATGGAGGGGCGAACGAGCAGTACTTC. Residues: CASSLPPPYGGANEQYF.

The rearrangement uses TRBV4-1 and TRBJ1-2, with 8 nucleotides matching TRBD1. Trimming at V came to 5 bases and at J to 7 bases, leaving 12 bases not matched to a gene. This CDR3 is built from 15 residues. Germline V gene sequence: CDR1 MGHRA, CDR2 YSYEKL. The CDR3 DNA is TGCGCCAGCAGCTCGATCCCGGGACAGGCCTCTGGCTACACCTTC. Protein: CASSSIPGQASGYTF.

The chain recombines TRBV5-1 with TRBJ2-7; TRBD1 agrees at 7 bases. Germline-derived CDR1 and CDR2 are SGHRS and YFSETQ. This CDR3 comprises 14 residues. The ends lost 0 bases at V and 1 base at J; junction bases unmatched: 1. CDR3 sequence: CASSLGRGSYEQYF. The CDR3 DNA is TGCGCCAGCAGCTTGGGCAGGGGGTCCTACGAGCAGTACTTC.